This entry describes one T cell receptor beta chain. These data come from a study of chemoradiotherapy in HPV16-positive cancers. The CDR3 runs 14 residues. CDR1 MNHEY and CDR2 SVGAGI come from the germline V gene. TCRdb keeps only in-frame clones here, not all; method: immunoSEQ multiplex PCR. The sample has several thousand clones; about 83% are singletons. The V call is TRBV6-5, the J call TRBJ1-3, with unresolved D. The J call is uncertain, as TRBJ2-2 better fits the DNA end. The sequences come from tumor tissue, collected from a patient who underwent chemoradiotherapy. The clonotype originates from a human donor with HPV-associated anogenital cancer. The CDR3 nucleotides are TGTGCCAGCAGTTACTCGGACGGCACCGGGGAGCTGTTTTTT. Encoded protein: CASSYSDGTGELFF.